The rows below give T cell receptor beta chains drawn from one sample of a study of identical twins. From the 5' RACE reads, TCRdb called clonotypes with MiXCR, one entry per CDR3 protein. The data hold 650,000 to 800,000 distinct CDR3 sequences, with around 8.3% observed a single time. The data were also submitted as part of a second study, on yellow fever vaccine responses in identical twins.

What was sequenced was PBMCs. These receptors were taken from a young woman in good health. The conserved cysteine and the conserved F or W are not part of the CDR3 here. Each record gives: V gene, CDR3 protein.

>TRBV12-3/TRBV12-4
ASSLGVGLGYESSYNEQF
>TRBV3-1
ASSQVDRTTINIQY
>TRBV29-1
SVDRGLSTEAF
>TRBV6-2/TRBV6-3
ASSYPGGVGEQY
>TRBV27
ASSFLGTNTGELF
>TRBV10-3
AISELRGETQY
>TRBV6-1
ASRLAGGPAYEQY
>TRBV4-3
ASSQDFPEPTYEQY
>TRBV29-1
SVDGTASGTEAF
>TRBV14
ASSRRFGLAGEGTGELF
>TRBV6-2/TRBV6-3
ASRPGTGGEGETKNIQY
>TRBV4-3
ASSPQWTSETYNEQF
>TRBV7-9
ASSLYRETTGELF
>TRBV9
ASSSRRLAGYTDTQY
>TRBV5-1
ASSITGAPNQPQH
>TRBV6-2/TRBV6-3
ASSTDRAYNEQF